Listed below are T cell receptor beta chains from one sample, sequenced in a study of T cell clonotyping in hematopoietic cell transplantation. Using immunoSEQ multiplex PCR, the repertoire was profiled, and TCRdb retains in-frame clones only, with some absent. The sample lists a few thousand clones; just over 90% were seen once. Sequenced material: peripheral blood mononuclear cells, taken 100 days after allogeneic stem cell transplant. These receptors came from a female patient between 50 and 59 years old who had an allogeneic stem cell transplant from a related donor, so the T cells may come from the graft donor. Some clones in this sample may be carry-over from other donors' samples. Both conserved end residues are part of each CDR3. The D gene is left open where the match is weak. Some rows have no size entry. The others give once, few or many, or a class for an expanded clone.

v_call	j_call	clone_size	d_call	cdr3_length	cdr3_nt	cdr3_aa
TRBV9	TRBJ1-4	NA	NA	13	TGTGCCAGCAGCAGGGGCCCCAATGAAAAACTGTTTTTT	CASSRGPNEKLFF
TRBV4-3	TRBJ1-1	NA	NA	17	TGCGCCAGCAGCCAAGTTCGTATCGGCAGGACCTACACTGAAGCTTTCTTT	CASSQVRIGRTYTEAFF
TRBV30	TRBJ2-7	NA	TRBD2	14	TGTGCCTGGATGAGGCGAGCGGGGTCCTACGAGCAGTACTTC	CAWMRRAGSYEQYF
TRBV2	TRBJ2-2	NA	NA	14	TGTGCCAGCAGTACGGGCCAGGACCCCGGGGAGCTGTTTTTT	CASSTGQDPGELFF
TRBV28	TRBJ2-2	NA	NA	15	TGTGCCAGTCTACAGGGTTTTGGGGGGACCGGGGAGCTGTTTTTT	CASLQGFGGTGELFF
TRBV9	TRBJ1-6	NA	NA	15	TGTGCCAGCAGCATACGACAGGACCATAATTCACCCCTCCACTTT	CASSIRQDHNSPLHF
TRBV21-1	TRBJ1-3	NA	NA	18	TGTGCCAGCAGCAAAGTAACGGGTGGTCGGCGCTCTGGAAACACCATATATTTT	CASSKVTGGRRSGNTIYF
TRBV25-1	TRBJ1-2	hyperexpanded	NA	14	TGTGCCAGCAGTGAGCTCGGGTCGGTATTTGGCTACACCTTC	CASSELGSVFGYTF
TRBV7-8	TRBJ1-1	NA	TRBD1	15	TGTGCCAGCAGCTTAGCGATCAGGGGGGTTACTGAAGCTTTCTTT	CASSLAIRGVTEAFF
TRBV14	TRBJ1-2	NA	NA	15	TGTGCCAGCAGCCAAGATCTTCAGGGCCTCTATGGCTACACCTTC	CASSQDLQGLYGYTF
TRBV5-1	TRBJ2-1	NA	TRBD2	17	TGCGCCAGCAGCCCCGGGACTAGCGGGAGGGTTTACAATGAGCAGTTCTTC	CASSPGTSGRVYNEQFF
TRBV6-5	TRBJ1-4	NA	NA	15	TGTGCCAGCAGTTACTCGACCCGTCCTAATGAAAAACTGTTTTTT	CASSYSTRPNEKLFF
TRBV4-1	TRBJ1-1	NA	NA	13	TGCGCCAGCAGAAACACTCGAACCGCTGAAGCTTTCTTT	CASRNTRTAEAFF
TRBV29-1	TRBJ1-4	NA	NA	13	TGCAGCGTTGAAGATCCGGCAGGGCGCGAACTGTTTTTT	CSVEDPAGRELFF
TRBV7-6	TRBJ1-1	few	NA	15	TGTGCCAGCAGCTTAGGACCGGTTGGATACACTGAAGCTTTCTTT	CASSLGPVGYTEAFF
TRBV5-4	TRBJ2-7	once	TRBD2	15	TGTGCCAGCAGTTGGGGGATAGCGGGGGACGACGAGCAGTACTTC	CASSWGIAGDDEQYF
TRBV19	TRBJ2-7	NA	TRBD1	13	TGTGCCAGTAGTATGCAGGGGGCATACGAGCAGTACTTC	CASSMQGAYEQYF
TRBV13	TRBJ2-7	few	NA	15	TGTGCCAGCAGCTCCGCGGACGGGAGCTCCTACGAGCAGTACTTC	CASSSADGSSYEQYF
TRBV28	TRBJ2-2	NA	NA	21	TGTGCCAGCAGTTTAATGTATGGACAGGGCCTGGGACTAGTAAACACCGGGGAGCTGTTTTTT	CASSLMYGQGLGLVNTGELFF
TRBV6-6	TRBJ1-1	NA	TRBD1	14	TGTGCCAGCAGTTCGGGACAGGGGACGACTGAAGCTTTCTTT	CASSSGQGTTEAFF
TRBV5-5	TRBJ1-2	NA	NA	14	TGTGCCAGCAGCCTCGGACAAGGGGGTTATGGCTACACCTTC	CASSLGQGGYGYTF
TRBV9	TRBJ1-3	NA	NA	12	TGTGCCAGCAGCGTAGATGTGGACACCATATATTTT	CASSVDVDTIYF
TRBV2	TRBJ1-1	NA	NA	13	TGTGCCAGCAGTTCACAGCTGAACACTGAAGCTTTCTTT	CASSSQLNTEAFF
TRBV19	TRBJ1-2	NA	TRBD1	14	TGTGCCAGTAGTGTGATACAGGGGGCGACTGGCTACACCTTC	CASSVIQGATGYTF
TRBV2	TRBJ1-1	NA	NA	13	TGTGCCAGCAGTGAATTGGTCGGAACTGAAGCTTTCTTT	CASSELVGTEAFF
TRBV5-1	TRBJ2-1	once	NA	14	TGCGCCAGCAGCCCTCAGGGCAGTAACAATGAGCAGTTCTTC	CASSPQGSNNEQFF
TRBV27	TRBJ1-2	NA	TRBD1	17	TGTGCCAGCAGTTCTATGGAGACCGGGACAGGGAAAGATGGCTACACCTTC	CASSSMETGTGKDGYTF
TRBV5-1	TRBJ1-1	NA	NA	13	TGCGCCAGCAGCTTGACAGAGAACACTGAAGCTTTCTTT	CASSLTENTEAFF
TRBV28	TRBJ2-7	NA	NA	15	TGTGCCAGCAGTTTCGTTTCTGAGGGCTCCTACGAGCAGTACTTC	CASSFVSEGSYEQYF
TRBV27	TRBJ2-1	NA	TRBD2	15	TGTGCCAGCCAGGGCGGGGGGGGGCCCTACAATGAGCAGTTCTTC	CASQGGGGPYNEQFF
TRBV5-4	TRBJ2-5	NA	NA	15	TGTGCCAGCAGCTCAACCGGGGCCCGGGGTGAGACCCAGTACTTC	CASSSTGARGETQYF
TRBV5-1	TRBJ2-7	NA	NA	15	TGCGCCAGCAGCCTGGAGCATTCCCCCGCTTACGAGCAGTACTTC	CASSLEHSPAYEQYF
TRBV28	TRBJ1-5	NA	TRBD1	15	TGTGCCAGCAGATACAGGGGGATAAGCAATCAGCCCCAGCATTTT	CASRYRGISNQPQHF
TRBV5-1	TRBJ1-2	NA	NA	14	TGCGCCAGCAGCTTGTCGCAGGGGATCTATGGCTACACCTTC	CASSLSQGIYGYTF
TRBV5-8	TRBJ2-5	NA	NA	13	TGTGCCAGCAGCTTGAATCGTCTGGAGACCCAGTACTTC	CASSLNRLETQYF
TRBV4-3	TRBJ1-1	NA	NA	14	TGCGCCAGCAGCCAAGACCGGGAGGAGACTGAAGCTTTCTTT	CASSQDREETEAFF
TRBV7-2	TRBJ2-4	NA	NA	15	TGTGCCAGCAGCCCAGGGGGAGGGGGCAAGAACATTCAGTACTTC	CASSPGGGGKNIQYF
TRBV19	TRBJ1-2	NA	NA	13	TGTGCCAGTAGTTTCGAGACCCACTATGGCTACACCTTC	CASSFETHYGYTF
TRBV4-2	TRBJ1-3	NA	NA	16	TGTGCCAGCAGCCAAGCACAGGTGAACTCTGGAAACACCATATATTTT	CASSQAQVNSGNTIYF
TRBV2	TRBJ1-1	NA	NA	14	TGTGCCAGCAGTGGGGAAGGGTCGAACACTGAAGCTTTCTTT	CASSGEGSNTEAFF
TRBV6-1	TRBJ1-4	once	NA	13	TGTGCCTGCTCCCTGAGGAAGGATGAAAAACTGTTTTTT	CACSLRKDEKLFF
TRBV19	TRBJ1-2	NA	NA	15	TGTGCCAGTAGTATTAGGCACCTCGGCGACTATGGCTACACCTTC	CASSIRHLGDYGYTF
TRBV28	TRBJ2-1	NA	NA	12	TGTGCCAGCAGTCGCAACTACAATGAGCAGTTCTTC	CASSRNYNEQFF
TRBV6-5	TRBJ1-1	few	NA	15	TGTGCCAGCAGTTACTCAGAGCGGCCGGGCACTGAAGCTTTCTTT	CASSYSERPGTEAFF
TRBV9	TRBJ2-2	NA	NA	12	TGTGCCAGCAGCGTCGGCGGGGGGGAGCTGTTTTTT	CASSVGGGELFF
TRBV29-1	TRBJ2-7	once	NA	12	TGCAGCGTCCGTCAACGGACCTACGAGCAGTACTTC	CSVRQRTYEQYF
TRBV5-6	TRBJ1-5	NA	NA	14	TGTGCCAGCAGCCATCAGGGGAGGAATCAGCCCCAGCATTTT	CASSHQGRNQPQHF